The sequence of this T cell receptor beta chain was determined in a study of cytomegalovirus exposure and HLA in healthy donors. Looking at the study overall: Out of approximately 400 genotyped donors, about 80% belonged to the Caucasian-associated ancestry cluster. Regarding the study as a whole: Rates of TCR association differed by HLA locus in a later analysis, with DRB1 highest and HLA-C lowest.

60 Vbeta and 13 Jbeta primers were used in PCR. Profiled with immunoSEQ multiplex PCR; TCRdb holds only in-frame clones, not every one. Seen here are 220,000 or so clones, about 77% observed once, and the top ten hold less than 2%. In regard to this clone: Its antigen is currently unknown.

The CDR3 is made up of 14 amino acids. Germline CDR1 reads SEHNR; CDR2 reads FQNEAQ (reference sequence). The V end lost 0 bases, the J end lost 4 bases, and 9 bases lay between the germline ends. This rearrangement joins TRBV7-9 to TRBJ1-2, with D uncertain. The sample taken for sequencing was PBMCs. The sequence derives from a woman aged 30 to 39 in good health and CMV-seronegative. DNA for the CDR3: TGTGCCAGCAGCTTAGCGTCGGCGGGCTATGGCTACACCTTC. Residues: CASSLASAGYGYTF.